A selection of T cell receptor beta chains follows, all from one sample in a study of shared clonotypes between healthy human individuals. TCRdb keeps only in-frame clones here, not all; method: immunoSEQ multiplex PCR. Of roughly 2.5 million clones detected, around 90% appear once; the ten largest clones hold over 0.12%. The sequenced sample consisted of naive CD4+ T cells sorted from blood. These TCRs come from a man between 18 and 29 years old in good health. CDR3s include the opening cysteine and the closing phenylalanine or tryptophan. A D gene is named only where the DNA matches it firmly. Some rows mark clone size as missing; the rest say once, few, many or name a class of expanded clone.

clone_size,j_call,v_call,d_call,cdr3_nt,cdr3_aa
NA,TRBJ1-1,TRBV19,NA,TGTGCCAGTAGTATAGAGGCCAGCTCGAACACTGAAGCTTTCTTT,CASSIEASSNTEAFF
NA,TRBJ2-3,TRBV19,NA,TGTGCCAGTAGGCCGACAATCGCAGATACGCAGTATTTT,CASRPTIADTQYF
NA,TRBJ1-5,TRBV27,TRBD1,TGTGCCAGCAGTTTATCTAGGGACAGGTTCCCTTGGTGGCAGCCCCAGCATTTT,CASSLSRDRFPWWQPQHF
NA,TRBJ1-1,TRBV6-6,TRBD1,TGTGCCAGCAGTAACCCGGGACAGAGGAACACTGAAGCTTTCTTT,CASSNPGQRNTEAFF
NA,TRBJ2-3,TRBV19,NA,TGTGCCAGTAGTACTTATGCGGGGGCCCGGCCAGATACGCAGTATTTT,CASSTYAGARPDTQYF
once,TRBJ2-1,TRBV5-4,TRBD2,TGTGCCAGCAGCTTGGGACTAGCGGGATACAATGAGCAGTTCTTC,CASSLGLAGYNEQFF
NA,TRBJ2-7,TRBV15,NA,TGTGCCACCAGTCGCTATGCGGGCTCCTACGAGCAGTACTTC,CATSRYAGSYEQYF
NA,TRBJ2-7,TRBV6-5,TRBD1,TGTGCCAGCAGCCTGACAGGGGGCCTCTCCTACGAGCAGTACTTC,CASSLTGGLSYEQYF
once,TRBJ2-5,TRBV23-1,TRBD2,TGCGCCAGCACCACGACTAGCGGGAGGATTAAAGAGACCCAGTACTTC,CASTTTSGRIKETQYF
NA,TRBJ2-3,TRBV19,NA,TGTGCCAGTGTTGGGGCCGGCACAGATACGCAGTATTTT,CASVGAGTDTQYF
once,TRBJ1-1,TRBV11-2,TRBD1,TGTGCCAGCAGCCCAGGGGGGGGATGGAACACTGAAGCTTTCTTT,CASSPGGGWNTEAFF
NA,TRBJ1-6,TRBV27,NA,TGTGCCAGCAGTTCGGCAGATAATTCACCCCTCCACTTT,CASSSADNSPLHF
NA,TRBJ2-2,TRBV18,NA,TGTGCCAGCTCACCCGAGACAGGCCCCGGGGAGCTGTTTTTT,CASSPETGPGELFF
NA,TRBJ1-5,TRBV27,TRBD1,TGTGCCAGCAGTTCCTCCGGGGGACAGGGAAACAATCAGCCCCAGCATTTT,CASSSSGGQGNNQPQHF
NA,TRBJ2-1,TRBV5-6,NA,TGTGCCAGCAGCTGGGGCGGCAGGGTGAATGAGCAGTTCTTC,CASSWGGRVNEQFF
NA,TRBJ2-4,TRBV6-5,NA,TGTGCCAGCAGTTACGGGGAAAAAGCCAAAAACATTCAGTACTTC,CASSYGEKAKNIQYF
NA,TRBJ1-5,TRBV30,NA,TGTGCCTGGAGTTTCGGACGGACTCCCTATAGCAATCAGCCCCAGCATTTT,CAWSFGRTPYSNQPQHF
NA,TRBJ2-7,TRBV21-1,NA,TGTGCCAGCACCCCCCCACCCCCGACAGAGCAGTACTTC,CASTPPPPTEQYF
NA,TRBJ1-4,TRBV6-5,NA,TGTGCCAGCAGTTCTAAGAGTGAAAAACTGTTTTTT,CASSSKSEKLFF
NA,TRBJ2-7,TRBV4-3,TRBD1,TGCGCCAGCAGCCGTAGACAGGGGGCTGACGAGCAGTACTTC,CASSRRQGADEQYF
NA,TRBJ1-1,TRBV30,NA,TGTGCCTGGAGTCTTGGGACGGGGGGCACTGAAGCTTTCTTT,CAWSLGTGGTEAFF
NA,TRBJ2-1,TRBV4-1,NA,TGCGCCAGCAGCCCGGGGGCCGCGTTTCGGAATGAGCAGTTCTTC,CASSPGAAFRNEQFF
NA,TRBJ1-3,TRBV5-1,NA,TGCGCCAGCAGCTTGGCGGGGACTGGAAACACCATATATTTT,CASSLAGTGNTIYF
NA,TRBJ2-5,TRBV4-1,TRBD2,TGCGCCAGCAGCCAAGATCTAGCGGGGGGTGGCGGGGAGACCCAGTACTTC,CASSQDLAGGGGETQYF
NA,TRBJ2-6,TRBV13,NA,TGTGCCAGCAGCTTAGCTGGGGCCAACGTCCTGACTTTC,CASSLAGANVLTF
NA,TRBJ2-2,TRBV7-9,TRBD2,TGTGCCAGCAGCACGACTAGCGGGGGCCATAACACCGGGGAGCTGTTTTTT,CASSTTSGGHNTGELFF
NA,TRBJ2-7,TRBV5-1,NA,TGCGCCAGCAGCTTGGAAGGGGACTACGAGCAGTACTTC,CASSLEGDYEQYF
NA,TRBJ2-7,TRBV15,NA,TGTGCCACCAGTCAGGCGGGAAAGCGGGACGAGCAGTACTTC,CATSQAGKRDEQYF
NA,TRBJ2-7,TRBV4-1,TRBD2,TGCGCCAGCAGCCAGGCCGGGACTAGCGGGACATACGAGCAGTACTTC,CASSQAGTSGTYEQYF
NA,TRBJ1-3,TRBV6-5,NA,TGTGCCAGCAGTTACTCGGGGCAGGGAGTAGGAAACACCATATATTTT,CASSYSGQGVGNTIYF
NA,TRBJ1-1,TRBV7-2,NA,TGTGCCAGCAGCCCTAACTTAGTAGGGAGCGTGAACACTGAAGCTTTCTTT,CASSPNLVGSVNTEAFF
NA,TRBJ2-3,TRBV6-5,TRBD2,TGTGCCAGCAGACCCCTCGGGGGGGAGGCGGATACGCAGTATTTT,CASRPLGGEADTQYF
NA,TRBJ1-1,TRBV6-5,NA,TGTGCCAGCAGTTACTCGCCAGGGGAATTCCAAGCTTTCTTT,CASSYSPGEFQAFF
NA,TRBJ2-7,TRBV6-1,NA,TGTGCCAGCAGTGTAGAGGACAGTACGGCCTACGAGCAGTACTTC,CASSVEDSTAYEQYF
NA,TRBJ1-1,TRBV29-1,NA,TGCAGCGTTGTTGTGGGGGGCGTCGCTTTCTTT,CSVVVGGVAFF
NA,TRBJ2-2,TRBV29-1,TRBD1,TGCAGCGCTGGGACAGGGGGAGGGACCGGGGAGCTGTTTTTT,CSAGTGGGTGELFF
NA,TRBJ2-7,TRBV2,TRBD2,TGTGCCAGCAGTGTTCTAGCGGGTTCTTACGAGCAGTACTTC,CASSVLAGSYEQYF